What follows are 12 T cell receptor beta chains derived from one specimen sequenced in a study of T cell responses to AZD1222 COVID-19 vaccine. Profiling relied on immunoSEQ multiplex PCR, and the TCRdb table lists in-frame clones only, not all of them. This sample has tens of thousands of clones, with 81% found just once. The specimen comprised peripheral blood, sampled 28 days after the second AZD1222 dose. Receptors originate from an adult who received the AZD1222 COVID-19 vaccine.

The rearrangement uses TRBV11-2 and TRBJ1-5; tentative D call: TRBD1 (6 bases). Germline V gene sequence: CDR1 SGHAT, CDR2 FQNNGV. The CDR3 is 13 amino acids. Trimming removed 5 bases from V and 4 bases from J, with 9 bases in between. CDR3 protein: CASSIGQNQPQHF. The CDR3 nucleotides are TGTGCCAGCAGCATCGGACAGAATCAGCCCCAGCATTTT.

This clone was counted between two and nine times. The genes are TRBV19 and TRBJ2-1; 7 positions match TRBD1. The germline V gene encodes CDR1 LNHDA and CDR2 SQIVND (reference sequence). The CDR3 length is 16 residues. Germline trimming cut 4 bases from V and 0 bases from J; bases unmatched to any gene: 6. The CDR3 loop is CASSTTGASSYNEQFF. CDR3 nucleotides: TGTGCCAGTAGTACAACAGGGGCGAGCTCCTACAATGAGCAGTTCTTC.

This clone was observed once. This sequence joins TRBV5-4 and TRBJ2-7; TRBD1 matches 8 bases. Germline-derived CDR1 and CDR2 are SGHNT and YYREEE (reference sequence). V was pared by 3 bases and J by 5 bases, with 7 bases of the junction left unmatched. This CDR3 has 14 residues. CDR3 coding DNA: TGTGCCAGCAGCTCCCGGACAGGGTTCCACGAGCAGTACTTC. Its protein is CASSSRTGFHEQYF.

V usage is TRBV12-3 or TRBV12-4 and J usage is TRBJ2-7, with D unclear. V lost 3 bases and J 7 bases, leaving 10 bases between the germline ends. There are 12 residues in the CDR3. The DNA of the CDR3 is TGTGCCAGCAGTTTCTCTGCGATTGAGCAGTACTTC. It is translated as CASSFSAIEQYF.

This clone was picked up a small number of times. This rearrangement joins TRBV6-2 or TRBV6-3 to TRBJ2-7; D uncertain. The CDR3 sequence is 11 residues long. V lost 5 bases and J 3 bases, leaving 5 bases between the germline ends. CDR1 is MNHEY, CDR2 SVGEGT, per germline. In nucleotides, the CDR3 is TGTGCCAGCAGTCGGAGCTACGAGCAGTACTTC. This sequence encodes CASSRSYEQYF.

The V and J genes are TRBV18 and TRBJ2-7; D remains unclear. The CDR3 has 15 amino acids. Deletions cut 2 bases from V and 5 bases from J, with 16 bases between. Germline V gene sequence: CDR1 KGHSH, CDR2 LQKENI. CDR3 sequence (DNA): TGTGCCAGCTCACCAGGGCAGGCCTCCCAAAACGAGCAGTACTTC. Its protein is CASSPGQASQNEQYF.

V gene TRBV27 combines with J gene TRBJ2-7; no definite D call. Germline loops: CDR1 MNHEY, CDR2 SMNVEV (reference sequence). V was clipped by 3 bases and J by 3 bases, with 9 bases between them. The CDR3 spans 13 residues. The CDR3 DNA reads TGTGCCAGCAGTTTCGGGTTAAACTACGAGCAGTACTTC. This translates into CASSFGLNYEQYF.

The chain carries TRBV9 and TRBJ2-3; unclear D gene. Germline loops: CDR1 SGDLS, CDR2 YYNGEE. This CDR3 contains 14 residues. V was pared by 0 bases and J by 5 bases, with 10 bases between. In DNA, the CDR3 is TGTGCCAGCAGCGTAGGGGGTTGGGGAGATACGCAGTATTTT. This translates into CASSVGGWGDTQYF.

This clone has just a few counts. The genes are TRBV6-6 and TRBJ2-7; 10 bases are shared with TRBD2. Per germline, CDR1 MNHNY and CDR2 SVGAGI (reference sequence). V trimming: 4 bases; J trimming: 7 bases; junction bases outside the gene matches: 10. The CDR3 contains 15 residues. The CDR3: CASSSSSPGLAEQYF. CDR3 DNA sequence: TGTGCCAGCAGTTCAAGTTCTCCGGGACTAGCGGAGCAGTACTTC.

The rearrangement uses TRBV21-1 and TRBJ2-7; the table's TRBD1 call for D was not verified on the DNA. TRBV21-1 is a documented pseudogene. The CDR3 has 13 amino acids. The CDR3 region has the DNA TGTGCCAGCAGCAGGGCACGATCCTACGAGCAGTACTTC. Translated: CASSRARSYEQYF.

This clone was observed a few times. The chain is built from TRBV29-1 and TRBJ1-1; 9 bases are a match to TRBD1. CDR1 and CDR2 from the germline V gene are SQVTM and ANQGSEA. The CDR3 runs to 14 residues. The V and J ends lost 6 bases and 0 bases, in that order; junction bases with no gene match: 5. CDR3 residues: CSVQGQGLNTEAFF. As DNA, the CDR3 is TGCAGCGTCCAGGGACAGGGACTGAACACTGAAGCTTTCTTT. Based on the CDR3 plus reference TRBV29-1 and TRBJ1-1, the full variable domain is SAVISQKPSRDICQRGTSLTIQCQVDSQVTMMFWYRQQPGQSLTLIATANQGSEATYESGFVIDKFPISRPNLTFSTLTVSNMSPEDSSIYLCSVQGQGLNTEAFFGQGTRLTVV.

The chain combines TRBV19 with TRBJ2-1; tentatively, D is TRBD1 (6 bases). The germline CDR1 and CDR2 sequences are LNHDA and SQIVND (reference sequence). The CDR3 spans 13 residues. The V end was cut by 10 bases, the J end by 3 bases, with 13 bases between. The CDR3 spells CAMSRDIYNEQFF. The CDR3 DNA reads as TGTGCCATGTCCAGGGACATCTACAATGAGCAGTTCTTC.